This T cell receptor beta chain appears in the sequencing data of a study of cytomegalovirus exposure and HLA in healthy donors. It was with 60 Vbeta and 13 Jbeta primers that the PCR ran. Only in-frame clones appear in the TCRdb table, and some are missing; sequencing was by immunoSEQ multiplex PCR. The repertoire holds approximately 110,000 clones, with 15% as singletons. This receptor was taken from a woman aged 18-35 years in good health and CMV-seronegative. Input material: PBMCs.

This CDR3 reads CASSEQGAYSPLHF. CDR3 DNA sequence: TGTGCCAGCAGCGAACAGGGGGCCTATTCACCCCTCCACTTT. This chain uses TRBV9 with TRBJ1-6, with TRBD1 matching over 9 bases. Per germline, CDR1 SGDLS and CDR2 YYNGEE. V trimming: 3 bases; J trimming: 8 bases; junction bases outside the gene matches: 3. This CDR3 spans 14 amino acids.